The T cell receptor (beta chain) under discussion was sequenced for a study of OX40 agonist ivuxolimab in advanced cancers. At the level of the whole study: Ivuxolimab was an agonistic, fully human IgG2 monoclonal antibody directed against OX40 (CD134), a costimulatory receptor. Intravenous ivuxolimab was administered to patients every 2 weeks at six dose levels: 0.01, 0.1, 0.3, 1.5, 3 and 10 mg/kg. Among the roughly 52 dose-escalation patients, 19 had hepatocellular carcinoma, about 15 melanoma, 9 renal cell carcinoma and 9 head and neck cancer. In the dose-escalation cohort, about four fifths of patients were male, and the mean age was 60 years with a range of roughly 20 to 80. Prior anti-PD-1, anti-PD-L1 or anti-CTLA-4 therapy was permitted, and checkpoint inhibitors had been received by roughly 42% of dose-escalation patients. Partial responses occurred in three dose-escalation patients, of whom one had hepatocellular carcinoma and two had cutaneous melanoma. The purpose of peripheral TCRbeta sequencing was to test whether ivuxolimab changed TCR sequence diversity and led to clonal T-cell expansion. The monotherapy dose-escalation portion (N of about 50 patients) of the phase I ivuxolimab trial is reported in the paper. Summary of the overall study and its limitations: Clonal expansion of both CD4+ and CD8+ blood T cells was observed from baseline to week 6 at doses 0.1 to 3.0 mg/kg. On average, CD8+ T cells showed more expanded clones than CD4+ T cells after ivuxolimab. Low levels of normalized T-cell clonal expansion were also seen in some patients who did not respond. The antigen specificity of the peripheral T cells that underwent clonal expansion was not determined. In partial responders in the 0.1-3.0 mg/kg groups, normalized peripheral clonal expansion was found to be among the lowest, especially among CD8+ T cells.

The trial excluded patients who had a history of autoimmune disease or who were on systemic immunosuppression. Peripheral blood for TCR sequencing was collected from all dose cohorts at baseline, on cycle 4 day 1, and on cycle 7 day 1. The samples were drawn from a first-in-human, open-label, multicenter phase I dose-escalation trial of ivuxolimab. The trial enrolled adults with locally advanced or metastatic head and neck squamous cell, hepatocellular, melanoma or renal cell carcinoma. CD4+ and CD8+ T cells were sorted separately from peripheral blood before TCR sequencing. To sequence the TCRbeta CDR3 region, genomic DNA was isolated from the sorted cells. The immunoSEQ Assay was used for sequencing of TCRbeta CDR3 regions. Here the immuneACCESS table is served through TCRdb, limited to in-frame sequences with V and J called. Missing clones are a known gap in these copies; in checked studies unresolved V genes cover under half, and the rest lacks a known reason. This sample has about 21,000 clones in its table, and 65% to 85% of those were observed once. Around a fifth of the sample lies in the top ten.

As for this clone: Its antigen remains undetermined. The record has no base qualities; no much larger clone is one base away.

Unmatched junction bases come to 7, with V trimmed by 8 bases and J by 4 bases. There are 14 amino acids in the CDR3, from cysteine to phenylalanine inclusive. Only CDR3 DNA is held: 42 bases, read in frame from base 1. As encoded in the germline V gene (reference sequence), CDR1 is LNHNV while CDR2 is YYDKDF. This sequence originates from an adult with an advanced solid tumor such as melanoma, head and neck, liver or kidney cancer. Here the sequenced sample was CD4+ or CD8+ T cells sorted from blood, taken in a trial of the OX40 agonist ivuxolimab. The chain couples TRBV15 to TRBJ2-2; TRBD1 agrees with 7 junctional bases. The sequence in DNA is TGTGCCACCTACCAGGGGGTGGGCACCGGGGAGCTGTTTTTT. Translated, this gives CATYQGVGTGELFF.